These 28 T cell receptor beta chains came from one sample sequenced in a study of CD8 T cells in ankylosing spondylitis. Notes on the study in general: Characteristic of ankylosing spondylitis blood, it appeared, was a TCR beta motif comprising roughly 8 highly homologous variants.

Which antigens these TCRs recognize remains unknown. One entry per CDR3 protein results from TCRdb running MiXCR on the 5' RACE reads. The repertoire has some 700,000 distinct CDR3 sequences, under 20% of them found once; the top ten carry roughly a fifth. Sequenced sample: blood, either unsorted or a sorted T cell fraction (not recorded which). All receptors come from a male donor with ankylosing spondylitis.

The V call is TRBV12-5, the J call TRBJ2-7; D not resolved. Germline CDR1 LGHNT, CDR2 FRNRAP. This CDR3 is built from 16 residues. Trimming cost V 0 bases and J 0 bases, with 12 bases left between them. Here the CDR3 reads CASGLVNDLISYEQYF. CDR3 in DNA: TGTGCTAGTGGTTTGGTAAACGACCTCATCTCCTACGAGCAGTACTTC.

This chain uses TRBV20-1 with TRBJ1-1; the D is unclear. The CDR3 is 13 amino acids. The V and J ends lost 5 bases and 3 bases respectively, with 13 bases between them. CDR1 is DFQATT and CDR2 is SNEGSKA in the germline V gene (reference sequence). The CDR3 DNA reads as TGCAGTGCTGGACTTCGGTGGGACACTGAAGCTTTCTTT. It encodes CSAGLRWDTEAFF.

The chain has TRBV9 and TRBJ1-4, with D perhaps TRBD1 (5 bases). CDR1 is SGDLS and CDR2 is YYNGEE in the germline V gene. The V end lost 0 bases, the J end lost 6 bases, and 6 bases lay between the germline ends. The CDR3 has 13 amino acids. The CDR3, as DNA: TGTGCCAGCAGCGTAGGGACATATGAAAAACTGTTTTTT. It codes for CASSVGTYEKLFF.

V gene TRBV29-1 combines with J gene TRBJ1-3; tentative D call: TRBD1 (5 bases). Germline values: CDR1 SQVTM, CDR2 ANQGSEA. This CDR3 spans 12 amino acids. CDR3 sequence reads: CAQRGSGNTIYF. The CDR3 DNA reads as TGCGCCCAACGGGGGTCTGGAAACACCATATATTTT.

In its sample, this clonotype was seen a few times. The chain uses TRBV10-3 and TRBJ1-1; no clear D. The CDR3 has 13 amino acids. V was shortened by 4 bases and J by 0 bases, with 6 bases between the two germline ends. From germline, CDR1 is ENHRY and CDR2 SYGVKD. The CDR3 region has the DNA TGTGCCATCAGTGTTGAGATGAACACTGAAGCTTTCTTT. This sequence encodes CAISVEMNTEAFF.

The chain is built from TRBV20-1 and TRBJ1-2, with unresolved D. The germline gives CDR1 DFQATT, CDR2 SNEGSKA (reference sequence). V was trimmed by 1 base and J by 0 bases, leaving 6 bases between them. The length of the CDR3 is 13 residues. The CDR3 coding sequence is TGCAGTGCTAGAGGGCCTACTAACTATGGCTACACCTTC. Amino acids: CSARGPTNYGYTF.

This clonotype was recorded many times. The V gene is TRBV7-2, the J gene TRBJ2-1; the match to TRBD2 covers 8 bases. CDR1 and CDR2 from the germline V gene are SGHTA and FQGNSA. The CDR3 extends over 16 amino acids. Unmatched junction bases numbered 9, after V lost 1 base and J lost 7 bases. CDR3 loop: CASSLVPSGSRNEQFF. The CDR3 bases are TGTGCCAGCAGCTTAGTACCAAGCGGGAGTAGAAATGAGCAGTTCTTC. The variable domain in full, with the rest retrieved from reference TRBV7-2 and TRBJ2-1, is GAGVSQSPSNKVTEKGKDVELRCDPISGHTALYWYRQSLGQGLEFLIYFQGNSAPDKSGLPSDRFSAERTGGSVSTLTIQRTQQEDSAVYLCASSLVPSGSRNEQFFGPGTRLTVL.

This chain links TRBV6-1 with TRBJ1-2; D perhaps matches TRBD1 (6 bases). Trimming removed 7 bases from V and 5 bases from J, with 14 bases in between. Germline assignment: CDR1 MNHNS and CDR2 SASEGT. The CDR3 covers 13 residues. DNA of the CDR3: TGTGCCAGCACCAAGAGGACAGATTATGGCTACACCTTC. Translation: CASTKRTDYGYTF.

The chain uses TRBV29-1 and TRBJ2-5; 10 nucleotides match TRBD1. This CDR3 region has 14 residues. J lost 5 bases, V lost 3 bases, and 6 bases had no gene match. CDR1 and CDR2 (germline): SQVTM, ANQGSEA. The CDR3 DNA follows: TGCAGCGTTGACGGGACAGGGGAAATGGAGACCCAGTACTTC. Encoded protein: CSVDGTGEMETQYF.

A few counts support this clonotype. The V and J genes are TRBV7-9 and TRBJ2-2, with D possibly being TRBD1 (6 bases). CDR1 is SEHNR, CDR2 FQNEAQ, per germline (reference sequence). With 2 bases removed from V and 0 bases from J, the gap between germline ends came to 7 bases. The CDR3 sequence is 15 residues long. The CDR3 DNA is TGTGCCAGCAGCTTAAAGGGGGCGAACACCGGGGAGCTGTTTTTT. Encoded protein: CASSLKGANTGELFF.

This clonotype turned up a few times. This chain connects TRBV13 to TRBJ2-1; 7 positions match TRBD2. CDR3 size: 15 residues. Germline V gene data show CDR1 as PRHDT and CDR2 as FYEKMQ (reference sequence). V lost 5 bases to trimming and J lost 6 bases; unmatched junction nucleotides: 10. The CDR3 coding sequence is TGTGCCAGCAGCCCCAAGCGGGGCAAGGTCAATGAGCAGTTCTTC. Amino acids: CASSPKRGKVNEQFF.

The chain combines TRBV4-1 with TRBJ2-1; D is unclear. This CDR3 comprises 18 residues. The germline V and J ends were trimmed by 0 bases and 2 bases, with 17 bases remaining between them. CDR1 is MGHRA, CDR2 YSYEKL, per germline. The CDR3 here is CASSQEDPTQRTYNEQFF. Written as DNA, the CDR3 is TGCGCCAGCAGCCAAGAGGACCCGACACAGCGTACCTACAATGAGCAGTTCTTC.

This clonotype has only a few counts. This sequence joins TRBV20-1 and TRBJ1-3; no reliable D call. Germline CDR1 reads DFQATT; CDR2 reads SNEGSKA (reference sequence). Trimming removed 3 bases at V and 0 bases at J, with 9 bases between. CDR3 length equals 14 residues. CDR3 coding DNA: TGCAGTGCTAGCGGGCTGTCCTCTGGAAACACCATATATTTT. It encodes CSASGLSSGNTIYF.

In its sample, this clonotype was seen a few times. CDR3 nucleotides: TGCGCCAGCAGCCACCCCTCAGGCGAGCAGTACTTC. It encodes CASSHPSGEQYF. The V and J genes are TRBV4-3 and TRBJ2-7, with D unclear. The CDR3 covers 12 residues. Germline assignment: CDR1 LGHNA and CDR2 YSLEER. Between the trimmed V and J ends, which lost 3 bases and 6 bases, there was a span of 9 bases.

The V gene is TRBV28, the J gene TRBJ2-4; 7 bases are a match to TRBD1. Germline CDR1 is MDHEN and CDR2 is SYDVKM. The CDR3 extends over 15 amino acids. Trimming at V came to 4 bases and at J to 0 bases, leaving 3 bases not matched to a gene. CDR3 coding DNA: TGTGCCAGCAGTTACAGGGGTGTAGCCAAAAACATTCAGTACTTC. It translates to CASSYRGVAKNIQYF.

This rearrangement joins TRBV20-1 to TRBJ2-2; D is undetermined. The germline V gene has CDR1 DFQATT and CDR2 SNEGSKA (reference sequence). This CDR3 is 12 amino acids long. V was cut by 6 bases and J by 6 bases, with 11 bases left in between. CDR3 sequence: CSAPDAPGELFF. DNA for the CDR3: TGCAGTGCCCCAGACGCCCCCGGGGAGCTGTTTTTT.

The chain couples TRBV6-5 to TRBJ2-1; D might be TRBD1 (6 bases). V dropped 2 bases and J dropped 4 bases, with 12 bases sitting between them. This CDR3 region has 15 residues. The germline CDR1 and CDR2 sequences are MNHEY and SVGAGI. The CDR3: CASSYNRDPYNEQFF. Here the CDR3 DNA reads TGTGCCAGCAGTTACAACAGGGATCCATACAATGAGCAGTTCTTC.

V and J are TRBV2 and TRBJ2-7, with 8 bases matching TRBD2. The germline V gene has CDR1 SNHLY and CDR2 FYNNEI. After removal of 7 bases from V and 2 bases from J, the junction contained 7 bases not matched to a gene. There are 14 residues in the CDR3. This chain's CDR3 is CASTGGETTYEQYF. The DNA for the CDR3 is TGTGCCAGCACCGGGGGGGAAACAACCTACGAGCAGTACTTC.

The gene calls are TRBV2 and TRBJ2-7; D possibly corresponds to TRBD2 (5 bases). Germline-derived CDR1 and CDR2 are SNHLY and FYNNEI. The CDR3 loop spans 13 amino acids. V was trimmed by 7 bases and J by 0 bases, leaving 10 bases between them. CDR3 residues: CASTGVNSYEQYF. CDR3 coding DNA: TGTGCCAGCACCGGGGTAAACTCCTACGAGCAGTACTTC.

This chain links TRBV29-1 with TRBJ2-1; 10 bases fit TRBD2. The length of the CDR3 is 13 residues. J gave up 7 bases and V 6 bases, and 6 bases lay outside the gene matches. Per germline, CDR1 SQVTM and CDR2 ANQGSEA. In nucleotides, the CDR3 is TGCAGCGTCTTAGCGGGGGGCAGGAATGAGCAGTTCTTC. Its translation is CSVLAGGRNEQFF.

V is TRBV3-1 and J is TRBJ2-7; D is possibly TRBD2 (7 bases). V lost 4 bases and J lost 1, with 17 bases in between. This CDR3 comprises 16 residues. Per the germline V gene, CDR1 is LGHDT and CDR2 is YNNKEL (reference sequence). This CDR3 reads CASSRRGGGWSYEQYF. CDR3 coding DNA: TGTGCCAGCAGCCGGCGGGGAGGGGGATGGTCCTACGAGCAGTACTTC.

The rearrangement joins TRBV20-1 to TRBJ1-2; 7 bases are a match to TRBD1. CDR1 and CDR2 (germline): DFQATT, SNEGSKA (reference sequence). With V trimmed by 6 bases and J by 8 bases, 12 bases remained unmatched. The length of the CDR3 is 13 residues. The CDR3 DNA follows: TGCAGTGCCCGGCCGACAGGGCTCAGCGGCTACACCTTC. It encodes CSARPTGLSGYTF.

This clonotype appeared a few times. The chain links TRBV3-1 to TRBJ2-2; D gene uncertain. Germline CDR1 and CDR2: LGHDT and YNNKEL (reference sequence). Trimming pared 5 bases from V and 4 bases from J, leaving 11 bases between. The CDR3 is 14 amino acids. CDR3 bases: TGTGCCAGCAGCTCCCCCGCCAGCACCGGGGAGCTGTTTTTT. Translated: CASSSPASTGELFF.

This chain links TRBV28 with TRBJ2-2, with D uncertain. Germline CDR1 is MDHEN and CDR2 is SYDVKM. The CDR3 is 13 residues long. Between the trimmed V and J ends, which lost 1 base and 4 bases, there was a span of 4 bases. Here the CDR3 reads CASSLFRTGELFF. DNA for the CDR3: TGTGCCAGCAGTTTATTCCGCACCGGGGAGCTGTTTTTT.

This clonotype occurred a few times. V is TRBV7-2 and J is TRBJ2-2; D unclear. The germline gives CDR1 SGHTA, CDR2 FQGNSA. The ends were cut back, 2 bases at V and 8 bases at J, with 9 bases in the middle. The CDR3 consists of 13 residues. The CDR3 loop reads CASSLLGNGELFF. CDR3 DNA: TGTGCCAGCAGCTTATTAGGGAATGGGGAGCTGTTTTTT.

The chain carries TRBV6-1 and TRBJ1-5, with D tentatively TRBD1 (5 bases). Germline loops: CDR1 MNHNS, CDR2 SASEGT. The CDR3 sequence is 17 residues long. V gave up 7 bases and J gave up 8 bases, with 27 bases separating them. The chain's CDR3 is CASTPERAVQDREPQHF. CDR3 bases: TGTGCCAGCACCCCCGAACGAGCGGTACAGGACCGGGAGCCCCAGCATTTT.

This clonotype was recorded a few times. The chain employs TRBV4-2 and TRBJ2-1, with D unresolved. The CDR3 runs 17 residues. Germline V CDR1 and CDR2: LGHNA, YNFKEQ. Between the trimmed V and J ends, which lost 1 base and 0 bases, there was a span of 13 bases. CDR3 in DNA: TGTGCCAGCAGCCAAGGCCCCAGGCGACCCTCCTACAATGAGCAGTTCTTC. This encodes CASSQGPRRPSYNEQFF.

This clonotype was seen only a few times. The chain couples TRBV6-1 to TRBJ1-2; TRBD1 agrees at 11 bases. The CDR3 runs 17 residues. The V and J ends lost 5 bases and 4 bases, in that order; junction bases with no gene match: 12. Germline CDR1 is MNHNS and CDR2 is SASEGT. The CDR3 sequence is CASSTAGTGGTPYGYTF. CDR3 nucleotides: TGTGCCAGCAGTACCGCCGGGACAGGGGGGACCCCCTATGGCTACACCTTC.